This is a list of T cell receptor beta chains from one sample in a study of blood T cell repertoires in COVID-19. Generated by immunoSEQ multiplex PCR, the TCRdb table keeps only in-frame clones and is missing some. Of about 430,000 clones in the sample, approximately 90% were seen once. Sequenced: PBMCs or T cells enriched from blood (not recorded which). The source of these receptors is a woman aged 18-29 years who had been exposed to COVID-19. CDR3s include the opening cysteine and the closing phenylalanine or tryptophan. Each record gives: CDR3 DNA, CDR3 protein, J gene, clone size, V gene, CDR3 length, D gene. The D gene is left open where the match is weak. Some rows have no size entry. The others give once, few or many, or a class for an expanded clone.

TGTGCCAGCGGGGGGGCCTACAATGAGCAGTTCTTC	CASGGAYNEQFF	TRBJ2-1	once	TRBV7-3	12	TRBD2
TGTGCCAGTCGCCAGGGGGAGGATGGCTACACCTTC	CASRQGEDGYTF	TRBJ1-2	.	TRBV6-5	12	TRBD1
TGTGCCAGCAGCTTAGGTCTCGGCAGGGGCGATCCCCAGCATTTT	CASSLGLGRGDPQHF	TRBJ1-5	.	TRBV7-8	15	.
TGTGCCAGCAGCCAACTGACATCCCCAGGCACAGATACGCAGTATTTT	CASSQLTSPGTDTQYF	TRBJ2-3	.	TRBV14	16	.
TGTGCCAGCTCACTAACGGGACACAACACTGAAGCTTTCTTT	CASSLTGHNTEAFF	TRBJ1-1	.	TRBV18	14	.
TGCAGCGTTACGGCGGGAGGGAATACAGATACGCAGTATTTT	CSVTAGGNTDTQYF	TRBJ2-3	.	TRBV29-1	14	TRBD2
TGCGCCAGCAGCTCCGAGGGGGGGCCATACAATGAGCAGTTCTTC	CASSSEGGPYNEQFF	TRBJ2-1	.	TRBV5-1	15	.
TGTGCCACCAGCAGAGAGGGGGGGGCGGTTTATCAGCCCCAGCATTTT	CATSREGGAVYQPQHF	TRBJ1-5	.	TRBV15	16	.
TGCGCCAGCAGCCAAGATTTCGGGGGGCCTGGCGGGGAGCTGTTTTTT	CASSQDFGGPGGELFF	TRBJ2-2	few	TRBV4-1	16	.
TGTGCCAGCAGCCACCCGTTAGTTGAGGGTATGACCACCGGGGAGCTGTTTTTT	CASSHPLVEGMTTGELFF	TRBJ2-2	.	TRBV4-2	18	.
TGTGCCTGGAATTCGGGGACTAGCGGAGCCCAAGAGACCCAGTACTTC	CAWNSGTSGAQETQYF	TRBJ2-5	.	TRBV30	16	TRBD2
TGTGCCAGCAGCCAAGTCTCCGATCGGGGTGGCTACACCTTC	CASSQVSDRGGYTF	TRBJ1-2	.	TRBV3-1/TRBV3-2	14	.
TGTGCCACTAGACAGGACAGCACAGATACGCAGTATTTT	CATRQDSTDTQYF	TRBJ2-3	.	TRBV6-4	13	.
TGCGCCAGCAGAAAAGACAGGGGAAGCAATCAGCCCCAGCATTTT	CASRKDRGSNQPQHF	TRBJ1-5	few	TRBV5-1	15	TRBD1
TGCGCCAGCAGCTTGGCCTCCGCGGGGGGCTGGAGCTCTGGGGCCAACGTCCTGACTTTC	CASSLASAGGWSSGANVLTF	TRBJ2-6	.	TRBV5-1	20	TRBD2
TGTGCCAGCAGTTACGGTCGGACAGGGGGCGCGTACGAGCAGTACTTC	CASSYGRTGGAYEQYF	TRBJ2-7	.	TRBV6-5	16	TRBD1
TGTGCCAGCAGCCTTTTAGCGGGGTTGCAGGGTGAGCAGTTCTTC	CASSLLAGLQGEQFF	TRBJ2-1	.	TRBV7-2	15	TRBD2
TGCGCCAGCAGTTGGGAAGGGGGGGCGGTGTCCCTCCACTTT	CASSWEGGAVSLHF	TRBJ1-6	.	TRBV4-1	14	.
TGTGCCAGCAGTTACGATCGAGTAGGGACACTTTATGGCTACACCTTC	CASSYDRVGTLYGYTF	TRBJ1-2	few	TRBV6-6	16	.
TGTGCCAGCAGTTCCGGTCCGAGTGAAATCGGTGAGCAGTTCTTC	CASSSGPSEIGEQFF	TRBJ2-1	.	TRBV28	15	.
TGCGCCAGCAGCCAAGATTTGGCGGGTCAGAGCTATGGCTACACCTTC	CASSQDLAGQSYGYTF	TRBJ1-2	.	TRBV4-3	16	.
TGTGCCACCAGTGACTTGACAGGGTATGGCTACACCTTC	CATSDLTGYGYTF	TRBJ1-2	.	TRBV24-1	13	TRBD1
TGTGCCAGCAGTTTACTACCCGTAGATACGCAGTATTTT	CASSLLPVDTQYF	TRBJ2-3	.	TRBV12-3/TRBV12-4	13	.
TGTGCCAGCAGACCTACAGGGAGCTACGAGCAGTACTTC	CASRPTGSYEQYF	TRBJ2-7	.	TRBV6-5	13	.
TGTGCCAGCAGTGAATGGGAGAGGGACAGGCCGTCCTACAATGAGCAGTTCTTC	CASSEWERDRPSYNEQFF	TRBJ2-1	.	TRBV25-1	18	TRBD1
TGCGCCAGCAGGGGATGGACTAGCGGGAATGATGAGCAGTTCTTC	CASRGWTSGNDEQFF	TRBJ2-1	few	TRBV5-1	15	TRBD2
TGTGCCAGCTCACCAACGGGGGAGTTATTTTCAGATACGCAGTATTTT	CASSPTGELFSDTQYF	TRBJ2-3	.	TRBV18	16	.
TGTGCCAGCAGGGGGGGGGCCTCAGGAGTAGAGACCCAGTACTTC	CASRGGASGVETQYF	TRBJ2-5	once	TRBV3-1/TRBV3-2	15	.
TGTGCCAGCAGCTTGACAGGGGTCGGCGAGCAGTACTTC	CASSLTGVGEQYF	TRBJ2-7	few	TRBV5-6	13	TRBD1
TGTGCCAGCAGCTCCGGGGTGATAGCGGGGCACAATGAGCAGTTCTTC	CASSSGVIAGHNEQFF	TRBJ2-1	.	TRBV7-3	16	TRBD2
TGTGCCAGCAGCTTAGCGGGAGCGGGCTACAATGAGCAGTTCTTC	CASSLAGAGYNEQFF	TRBJ2-1	.	TRBV6-2/TRBV6-3	15	TRBD2
TGTGCCAGCAGCTTCGGGACAGTGGTGAACTATGGCTACACCTTC	CASSFGTVVNYGYTF	TRBJ1-2	.	TRBV5-6	15	TRBD1
TGTGCCACCAGCAGAGATCAGGTCGGCGGGAGGTTGTTTTTT	CATSRDQVGGRLFF	TRBJ2-2	.	TRBV15	14	TRBD2
TGTGCCAGCAGTACCCAGGGGGCGCCAGGAGGCTACACCTTC	CASSTQGAPGGYTF	TRBJ1-2	.	TRBV28	14	TRBD1
TGTGCCAGCAGCTTCCTAGCGAGGGAGGCCAACGTCCTGACTTTC	CASSFLAREANVLTF	TRBJ2-6	.	TRBV7-9	15	.
TGTGCCAGCAGCCCAAGACAGAAGAACACTGAAGCTTTCTTT	CASSPRQKNTEAFF	TRBJ1-1	.	TRBV5-4	14	.
TGTGCCAGCAGCCAAGGTGGGATGGGGCAGCCTTTCGGCTACACCTTC	CASSQGGMGQPFGYTF	TRBJ1-2	.	TRBV3-1/TRBV3-2	16	.
TGTGCCAGCAGTTTATCTACGGGGCCCGGGGGGTATGAGCAGTTCTTC	CASSLSTGPGGYEQFF	TRBJ2-1	.	TRBV28	16	TRBD2
TGTGCCAGCAGCTGGGGACAGGGGGCTCTTCTCTCTGGAAACACCATATATTTT	CASSWGQGALLSGNTIYF	TRBJ1-3	.	TRBV5-4	18	TRBD1
TGTGCCAGCAGTGACGGGAACAGGGTACTTGACGTCCTGACTTTC	CASSDGNRVLDVLTF	TRBJ2-6	.	TRBV2	15	.
TGTGCCACCAGTGATGGGCACAGTACCTCGTTACACGAGCAGTACTTC	CATSDGHSTSLHEQYF	TRBJ2-7	once	TRBV24-1	16	.
TGTGCCAGCAGCGTAGGTTTAGGACTAGCGGGAGCGGACGGGGAGCTGTTTTTT	CASSVGLGLAGADGELFF	TRBJ2-2	.	TRBV9	18	TRBD2